A selection of T cell receptor beta chains follows, all from one sample in a study of blood T cells in healthy people across ages. TCRdb re-called the 5' RACE reads with MiXCR, one entry per CDR3 protein. The sample lists 650,000 to 1,000,000 distinct CDR3 sequences, about 47% occurring once. Input material: blood. Receptor source: a man older than 75 in good health. The CDR3 runs from the conserved cysteine through the conserved F or W. The D gene is left open where the match is weak. Clone size is stated in some rows and not others, as once, few, many or a class when expanded.

TRBD2 | NA | TRBJ2-2 | TRBV12-3/TRBV12-4 | TGTGCCAGCAGTTTACCCCTCGGACTAGCAGGCGGGGAGCTGTTTTTT | CASSLPLGLAGGELFF
TRBD2 | few | TRBJ2-1 | TRBV7-3 | TGTGCCAGCAGCTTAACCGGGACTAGCGGGAACAATGAGCAGTTCTTC | CASSLTGTSGNNEQFF
NA | NA | TRBJ2-7 | TRBV5-5 | TGTGCCAGCAGCTTGGTGTCCCCGGGGGCCCCAGCTCAGGGTACCTACGAGCAGTACTTC | CASSLVSPGAPAQGTYEQYF
NA | many | TRBJ2-1 | TRBV28 | TGTGCCAGCAGTTCCCCGACTAGTTACAATGAGCAGTTCTTC | CASSSPTSYNEQFF
TRBD2 | NA | TRBJ2-3 | TRBV7-9 | TGTGCCAGCAGCGGCGGTGGCGGGAGAGGACTAGACACAGATACGCAGTATTTT | CASSGGGGRGLDTDTQYF
NA | NA | TRBJ2-7 | TRBV9 | TGTGCCAGCAGCGTAACTTCGACAGGTACCGAGCAGTACTTC | CASSVTSTGTEQYF
TRBD2 | once | TRBJ2-5 | TRBV2 | TGTGCCAGCACTAGCGGGAACCTGATTTTTTATGAGCAGTACTTC | CASTSGNLIFYEQYF
NA | NA | TRBJ2-5 | TRBV7-9 | TGTGCCAGCAGCTTACCGGAGGCAGGGCTCGTTGGAGAGACCCAGTACTTC | CASSLPEAGLVGETQYF
NA | NA | TRBJ2-3 | TRBV7-3 | TGTGCCAGCAGCTTTGGACTGCGAGATACGCAGTATTTT | CASSFGLRDTQYF
NA | NA | TRBJ2-2 | TRBV14 | TGTGCCAGCTCTGGAGGGGGAGGGCCCCACGGGGAGCTGTTTTTT | CASSGGGGPHGELFF
NA | once | TRBJ2-3 | TRBV10-3 | TGTGCCATCAGTGAGGCGTTAAGGGAGGATACGCAGTATTTT | CAISEALREDTQYF
NA | NA | TRBJ2-7 | TRBV15 | TGTGCCACCAGCATAGAAACCCTTGCGGAGCGGTACTACAATGAGCAGTACTTC | CATSIETLAERYYNEQYF
TRBD2 | once | TRBJ2-3 | TRBV7-3 | TGTGCCAGCAGCCCGAGACTAGCGGGGGGGAGCACAGATACGCAGTATTTT | CASSPRLAGGSTDTQYF
NA | few | TRBJ1-2 | TRBV2 | TGTGCCAGCGATGAGACTAACTATGGCTACACCTTC | CASDETNYGYTF
TRBD2 | NA | TRBJ2-1 | TRBV6-4 | TGTGCCAGCAGTGACGGGCGGGGGGGCTACAATGAGCAGTTCTTC | CASSDGRGGYNEQFF
NA | NA | TRBJ2-6 | TRBV5-1 | TGCGCCAGCAGCCGACGGGCTTCTGGGGCCAACGTCCTGACTTTC | CASSRRASGANVLTF
NA | few | TRBJ2-3 | TRBV6-2/TRBV6-3 | TGTGCCAGCAGTTACATATCCACAGATGCGCAGTATTTT | CASSYISTDAQYF
NA | NA | TRBJ2-1 | TRBV2 | TGTGCCAGCGCCGAACGGGGGACATACAATGAGCAGTTCTTC | CASAERGTYNEQFF
TRBD2 | NA | TRBJ2-1 | TRBV4-2 | TGTGCCAGCAGCCAGGCCGGGACTAGTGTCCTCCATGAGCAGTTCTTC | CASSQAGTSVLHEQFF
TRBD2 | few | TRBJ2-5 | TRBV25-1 | TGTGCCAGCAGTCCCTCGGGACTAGAGTTGGAGACCCAGTACTTC | CASSPSGLELETQYF
NA | NA | TRBJ1-2 | TRBV18 | TGTGCCAGCCGTTCAGGGGACGCTAACTATGGCTACACCTTC | CASRSGDANYGYTF
NA | few | TRBJ1-2 | TRBV20-1 | TGCAGTGCTAGAGCGATAGGGGCCCAGGTTGGCTACACCTTC | CSARAIGAQVGYTF
TRBD1 | NA | TRBJ1-1 | TRBV5-1 | TGCACCAGCAGCTTCCGGGACAGGGCCATGAACACTGAAGCTTTCTTT | CTSSFRDRAMNTEAFF
TRBD2 | once | TRBJ2-3 | TRBV20-1 | TGCAGTGCTCGGGGACTAGCGAGAAGCACAGTTACGCAGTATTTT | CSARGLARSTVTQYF
TRBD2 | NA | TRBJ2-7 | TRBV20-1 | TGCAGTGCTAGCCCAATCCCGGGGCGGGAGTGGAACGAGCAGTACTTC | CSASPIPGREWNEQYF
TRBD1 | NA | TRBJ2-7 | TRBV7-9 | TGTGCCAGCAGCTTAGCGACAGGGGCCTCCTACGAGCAGTACTTC | CASSLATGASYEQYF
NA | few | TRBJ2-1 | TRBV6-5 | TGTGTCAGCAGCCTCGGAACCTACAATGAGCAGTTCTTC | CVSSLGTYNEQFF
NA | NA | TRBJ2-1 | TRBV4-2 | TGTGCCAGCAGCCATGACACCGAGAGCTCCTACAATGAGCAGTTCTTC | CASSHDTESSYNEQFF
NA | NA | TRBJ2-7 | TRBV12-3/TRBV12-4 | TGTGCCAGCAGTTTAAAGGCAGGGGAAACCTACGAGCAGTACTTC | CASSLKAGETYEQYF
TRBD2 | many | TRBJ2-7 | TRBV10-3 | TGTGCCATCAGCGGGACTAGCGTGGTACTCAGCTACGAGCAGTACTTC | CAISGTSVVLSYEQYF
TRBD1 | few | TRBJ1-2 | TRBV7-2 | TGTGCCAGCAGCTTAGACAGGGGCAAAACGGGGGGCTACACCTTC | CASSLDRGKTGGYTF
TRBD2 | NA | TRBJ2-3 | TRBV7-2 | TGTGCCAGCAGCCCCCGCCGGGGACTAGCGGCCGATACGCAGTATTTT | CASSPRRGLAADTQYF
NA | NA | TRBJ2-3 | TRBV14 | TGTGCCAGCAGCCCCTACGCCGGACCCACAGATACGCAGTATTTT | CASSPYAGPTDTQYF
NA | NA | TRBJ2-7 | TRBV4-1 | TGCGCCAGCAGCCAAAACCGGGACTCAACTTACGAGCAGTACTTC | CASSQNRDSTYEQYF
TRBD2 | NA | TRBJ2-3 | TRBV29-1 | TGCAGCCTTCGGGAGCGGGGGGACGCAGATACGCAGTATTTT | CSLRERGDADTQYF
NA | NA | TRBJ1-6 | TRBV10-2 | TGCGCCAGCAGTGATCAGGGGCAGTCACCCCTCCACTTT | CASSDQGQSPLHF
NA | NA | TRBJ2-5 | TRBV11-1 | TGTGCCAGCAGCGCGGGGGGACAGGGACACGCTGAGCAGTACTTC | CASSAGGQGHAEQYF
NA | NA | TRBJ2-7 | TRBV6-5 | TGTGCCAGCAGGGACAGCACCTCCTACGAGCAGTACTTC | CASRDSTSYEQYF
TRBD1 | NA | TRBJ2-5 | TRBV7-6 | TGTGCCAGCAGCTCCCGTCCGGGACAGGGAATAAAAGAGACCCAGTACTTC | CASSSRPGQGIKETQYF
TRBD1 | once | TRBJ1-1 | TRBV27 | TGTGCCAGCTACGGACAGGGCAACACTGAAGCTTTCTTT | CASYGQGNTEAFF
NA | NA | TRBJ1-1 | TRBV7-8 | TGTGCCAGCAGCTTGGGGGGGAGCATGAACACTGAAGCTTTCTTT | CASSLGGSMNTEAFF
NA | NA | TRBJ2-2 | TRBV12-3/TRBV12-4 | TGTGCCAGCAGTTTAGGTATTGGGGAGCTGTTTTTT | CASSLGIGELFF